The entry that follows covers one T cell receptor (beta chain) sequence. Its specificity is unknown. This sample is drawn from a study of CD8 T cells in ankylosing spondylitis. General study findings and limits: The clones that were linked to disease were reported to be significantly enriched in matched synovial fluid samples from ankylosing spondylitis patients. What appeared characteristic of ankylosing spondylitis blood was a TCR beta motif of several highly homologous variants.

MiXCR, run by TCRdb on the 5' RACE reads, gives a single entry per CDR3 protein. Among about 90,000 distinct CDR3 sequences, roughly 9% were seen once, and the ten largest hold approximately 30%. Deletions cut 4 bases from V and 2 bases from J, with 7 bases between. This CDR3 is built from 13 residues. The germline V gene encodes CDR1 MGHDK and CDR2 SYGVNS. The TCR originated in a male donor with ankylosing spondylitis. Sequencing used blood, either unsorted or a sorted T cell fraction (not recorded which). The rearrangement joins TRBV25-1 to TRBJ2-3, with no clear D. The CDR3 loop is CASSVGLTDTQYF. The CDR3 DNA reads TGTGCCAGCAGTGTAGGCCTCACAGATACGCAGTATTTT.